A single T cell receptor beta chain is shown here with its context. Its antigen is as yet unknown. The authors ran a second PCR of about 6 to 11 cycles using a sample-barcoded 5' primer and a J-beta primer mix. TCRdb re-called the 5' RACE reads through MiXCR, storing one row per CDR3 protein. The profile shows 1.5 million to 2 million distinct CDR3 sequences, 28% of them singletons. The data are from a study of blood T cells in healthy people across ages. Per germline, CDR1 DFQATT and CDR2 SNEGSKA (reference sequence). V was trimmed by 3 bases and J by 0 bases, leaving 12 bases between them. The CDR3 covers 15 residues. Broader study findings: Naive T cell percentage strongly correlated with TCR beta diversity. Because sorting was not performed, PBMCs prevented conclusive naive versus antigen-experienced comparison. Long-lived and aged donors differed, with more naive CD4+ cells and higher diversity in the long-lived.

Every donor gave 7.5 to 10 milliliters of peripheral blood. Input material: blood. This sequence originates from a woman aged 25 to 45 in good health. The V call is TRBV20-1, the J call TRBJ1-5, with D perhaps TRBD1 (5 bases). The CDR3 reads CSARGGGNSNQPQHF. The DNA for the CDR3 is TGCAGTGCTAGGGGTGGGGGGAATAGCAATCAGCCCCAGCATTTT.